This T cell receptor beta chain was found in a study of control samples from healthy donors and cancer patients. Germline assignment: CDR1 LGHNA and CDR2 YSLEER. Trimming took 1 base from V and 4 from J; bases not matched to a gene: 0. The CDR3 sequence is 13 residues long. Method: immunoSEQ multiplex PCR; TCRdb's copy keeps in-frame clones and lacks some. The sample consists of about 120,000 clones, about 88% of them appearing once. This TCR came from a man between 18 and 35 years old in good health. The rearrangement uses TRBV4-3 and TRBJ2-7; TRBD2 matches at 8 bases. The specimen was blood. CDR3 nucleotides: TGCGCCAGCAGCCAAGGCGGGGGGTACGAGCAGTACTTC. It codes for CASSQGGGYEQYF.